The T cell receptor (beta chain) under discussion was sequenced for a study of regulatory T cells in long-lasting Graves disease. General observations from the study: The small sample size may have reduced accuracy. Public clonotype sharing was higher in persistent than newly diagnosed patients.

V was shortened by 5 bases and J by 0 bases, with 8 bases between the two germline ends. The CDR3 has 15 amino acids. Germline V lookup: CDR1 MDHEN, CDR2 SYDVKM. Ten or more counts support this clonotype. Its antigen is as yet unknown. Relying on iRepertoire HTBI primers and Arm-PCR of CDR3 regions, the team built TCR beta libraries. Via MiXCR, TCRdb re-called the multiplex PCR reads, giving one row per CDR3 protein. The sample lists 410,000 or so distinct CDR3 sequences; more than 12% were seen once. Time point meaning: newly diagnosed GD, antithyroid drugs for less than 3 months. Preparation of the TCR library used RNA extracted from PBMCs. The sample also formed part of further work on T cells in Graves' hyperthyroidism and ophthalmopathy. That source reports: The HTBI primer set served for first-round RT-PCR of the TCR CDR3.

This material consisted of peripheral blood mononuclear cells (PBMCs), taken at new diagnosis, from a patient treated with antithyroid drugs. The sequence derives from a woman in her 30s with Graves disease. V usage is TRBV28 and J usage is TRBJ2-6; D is uncertain. The CDR3 here is CASSIPSSGANVLTF. The DNA for the CDR3 is TGTGCCAGCAGTATACCTAGCTCTGGGGCCAACGTCCTGACTTTC.